The rows below give T cell receptor beta chains drawn from one sample of a study of CD8 T cells in ankylosing spondylitis. TCRdb fed the 5' RACE reads into MiXCR, producing one record per CDR3 protein. The sample carries about 280,000 distinct CDR3 sequences, approximately 20% recorded once. Sequenced material: blood, either unsorted or a sorted T cell fraction (not recorded which). The origin of the receptors is a male donor with ankylosing spondylitis or in good health (not recorded which). Both conserved end residues are part of each CDR3. The D gene is left open where the match is weak. Rows give clone size only sometimes, using once, few, many, or a class for an expanded clone.

TRBV12-3/TRBV12-4	14	few	NA	TRBJ2-2	CASSFRGESGELFF	TGTGCCAGCAGTTTCAGAGGGGAATCCGGGGAGCTGTTTTTT
TRBV29-1	12	NA	NA	TRBJ2-5	CSAKTGKETQYF	TGCAGCGCCAAAACAGGAAAAGAGACCCAGTACTTC
TRBV10-3	16	once	TRBD1	TRBJ2-3	CAISGPGTGETDTQYF	TGTGCCATCAGTGGCCCCGGGACAGGGGAAACAGATACGCAGTATTTT
TRBV18	14	few	NA	TRBJ2-1	CASSPPSGQNEQFF	TGTGCCAGCTCACCACCGTCCGGACAAAATGAGCAGTTCTTC
TRBV20-1	14	NA	NA	TRBJ2-1	CSARERWGSNEQFF	TGCAGTGCTAGGGAGCGATGGGGCAGCAATGAGCAGTTCTTC
TRBV20-1	14	NA	NA	TRBJ2-3	CSGWGGLSTDTQYF	TGCAGCGGCTGGGGGGGCCTCAGCACAGATACGCAGTATTTT
TRBV20-1	14	few	TRBD1	TRBJ1-2	CSARAGGTDYGYTF	TGCAGTGCTAGAGCTGGCGGGACAGACTATGGCTACACCTTC
TRBV15	13	few	NA	TRBJ2-1	CATSRRGPNEQFF	TGTGCCACCAGCCGGAGGGGGCCCAATGAGCAGTTCTTC
TRBV27	15	few	NA	TRBJ1-6	CASSLGQLGNSPLHF	TGTGCCAGCAGTTTAGGACAGCTAGGGAATTCACCCCTCCACTTT
TRBV6-4	17	NA	NA	TRBJ1-6	CASSGGGANSYNSPLHF	TGTGCCAGCAGTGGAGGGGGAGCAAACTCCTATAATTCACCCCTCCACTTT
TRBV20-1	16	few	NA	TRBJ2-3	CSARPIALRFTDTQYF	TGCAGTGCTAGACCCATCGCGCTGAGGTTCACAGATACGCAGTATTTT
TRBV6-4	13	many	NA	TRBJ2-5	CASSATYQETQYF	TGTGCCAGCAGTGCTACGTACCAAGAGACCCAGTACTTC
TRBV10-3	14	NA	TRBD1	TRBJ1-5	CAIRATGDNQPQHF	TGTGCCATCAGGGCCACAGGGGACAATCAGCCCCAGCATTTT
TRBV5-1	15	NA	NA	TRBJ1-4	CASSWRPATNEKLFF	TGCGCCAGCAGCTGGAGGCCCGCAACTAATGAAAAACTGTTTTTT
TRBV7-2	15	once	TRBD2	TRBJ2-3	CASSSSTSAPDTQYF	TGTGCCAGCAGCTCCTCGACTAGCGCGCCAGATACGCAGTATTTT
TRBV15	15	NA	NA	TRBJ1-5	CATSRDRGSNQPQHF	TGTGCCACCAGCAGAGATCGGGGTTCCAATCAGCCCCAGCATTTT
TRBV6-1	14	NA	TRBD1	TRBJ2-1	CASRSGQLLNEQFF	TGTGCCAGCAGATCGGGACAGCTTCTTAATGAGCAGTTCTTC
TRBV5-1	17	few	TRBD1	TRBJ2-4	CASSRWTGTGVKNIQYF	TGCGCCAGCAGTCGGTGGACAGGGACAGGGGTCAAAAACATTCAGTACTTC
TRBV9	12	few	NA	TRBJ2-2	CASSVDAGELFF	TGTGCCAGCAGCGTAGACGCCGGGGAGCTGTTTTTT
TRBV27	13	NA	NA	TRBJ2-1	CASSLIWGQGASF	NA
TRBV5-1	17	few	NA	TRBJ2-3	CASSPGQEARGTDTQYF	TGCGCCAGCAGCCCGGGCCAGGAGGCTCGAGGTACAGATACGCAGTATTTT
TRBV20-1	15	many	TRBD2	TRBJ2-1	CSASIAGDLYNEQFF	TGCAGTGCTAGTATAGCGGGGGATCTCTACAATGAGCAGTTCTTC
TRBV7-9	14	NA	NA	TRBJ2-5	CASSFQLNQETQYF	TGTGCCAGCAGCTTCCAGCTTAACCAAGAGACCCAGTACTTC
TRBV20-1	17	few	NA	TRBJ2-1	CSASRLAGGPSYNEQFF	TGCAGTGCTAGTAGACTAGCTGGGGGCCCCTCCTACAATGAGCAGTTCTTC
TRBV5-3	11	few	NA	TRBJ2-3	CARSTTDTQYF	TGTGCCAGAAGCACCACAGATACGCAGTATTTT
TRBV7-8	17	many	TRBD1	TRBJ2-5	CASSPLGQGEYQETQYF	TGTGCCAGCAGCCCACTGGGACAGGGGGAGTACCAAGAGACCCAGTACTTC
TRBV27	16	many	TRBD2	TRBJ2-3	CASSLSSGRGTDTQYF	TGTGCCAGCAGTTTATCTAGCGGGAGGGGGACAGATACGCAGTATTTT
TRBV12-3/TRBV12-4	15	few	TRBD1	TRBJ1-5	CASSFRTGRNQPQHF	TGTGCCAGCAGTTTCAGGACAGGGCGCAATCAGCCCCAGCATTTT
TRBV5-6	14	few	NA	TRBJ2-3	CASSPGVGTDTQYF	TGTGCCAGCAGCCCTGGGGTGGGCACAGATACGCAGTATTTT
TRBV2	12	NA	NA	TRBJ2-3	CAGGPGTDTQYF	TGTGCGGGGGGCCCTGGCACAGATACGCAGTATTTT
TRBV27	13	NA	NA	TRBJ1-5	CASSPQGSQPQHF	TGTGCCAGCAGTCCTCAGGGAAGTCAGCCCCAGCATTTT
TRBV27	13	NA	NA	TRBJ2-3	CASGTGGGDTQYF	TGTGCCAGCGGAACCGGGGGCGGGGATACGCAGTATTTT
TRBV3-1	18	NA	TRBD1	TRBJ2-1	CASGSRSFGQVTKGEQFF	TGTGCCAGCGGGTCACGCTCGTTTGGACAGGTGACAAAGGGAGAGCAGTTCTTC
TRBV10-3	13	NA	TRBD2	TRBJ2-2	CAISGENTGELFF	TGTGCCATTAGCGGGGAGAACACCGGGGAGCTGTTTTTT
TRBV5-1	15	NA	TRBD1	TRBJ2-1	CASSNRDSSYNEQFF	TGCGCCAGCAGCAACAGGGACAGCTCCTACAATGAGCAGTTCTTC
TRBV20-1	15	few	TRBD2	TRBJ2-5	CSARPGREGQETQYF	TGCAGTGCTAGGCCGGGACGGGAGGGCCAAGAGACCCAGTACTTC
TRBV29-1	12	many	NA	TRBJ1-2	CSAGSSILGYTF	TGCAGCGCGGGTAGCAGTATCCTGGGCTACACCTTC
TRBV12-3/TRBV12-4	16	many	NA	TRBJ2-2	CASSLSGLVDTGELFF	TGTGCCAGCAGTTTATCGGGCCTGGTGGACACCGGGGAGCTGTTTTTT
TRBV4-2	18	NA	NA	TRBJ2-2	CASSKGLTGSSPTGELFF	TGTGCCAGCAGCAAAGGCCTCACCGGGTCCAGCCCCACCGGGGAGCTGTTTTTT
TRBV28	17	NA	TRBD2	TRBJ2-1	CASSLPLGRELYNEQFF	TGTGCCAGCAGTTTACCCTTAGGGAGGGAATTATACAATGAGCAGTTCTTC
TRBV12-3/TRBV12-4	13	many	NA	TRBJ1-5	CASRQNSNQPQHF	TGTGCCAGCAGACAGAATAGCAATCAGCCCCAGCATTTT
TRBV7-3	11	NA	NA	TRBJ2-3	CASSLKHLIYF	TGTGCCAGCAGCTTAAAGCACCTAATCTATTTT
TRBV6-1	15	few	TRBD1	TRBJ2-5	CASGPTGLMEETQYF	TGTGCCAGCGGACCGACAGGGTTGATGGAAGAGACCCAGTACTTC
TRBV6-1	13	few	TRBD1	TRBJ1-1	CASSETGYTEAFF	TGTGCCAGCAGCGAGACAGGGTACACTGAAGCTTTCTTT
TRBV5-5	18	few	NA	TRBJ1-3	CASSLAGSLRDSGNTIYF	TGTGCCAGCAGCTTGGCGGGTTCCCTCAGGGACTCTGGAAACACCATATATTTT
TRBV28	15	NA	TRBD1	TRBJ1-4	CASIPTGQNNEKLFF	TGTGCCAGCATACCGACGGGACAGAATAATGAAAAACTGTTTTTT
TRBV12-3/TRBV12-4	16	few	NA	TRBJ1-5	CASSQGLGARNQPQHF	TGTGCCAGCAGTCAGGGCTTGGGGGCCCGCAATCAGCCCCAGCATTTT
TRBV20-1	15	few	NA	TRBJ1-1	CSAIHWGRGDTEAFF	TGCAGTGCTATTCATTGGGGGCGCGGGGACACTGAAGCTTTCTTT
TRBV6-1	17	few	NA	TRBJ2-4	CASKSAFADLAKNIQYF	TGTGCCAGCAAATCTGCTTTTGCCGATTTAGCCAAAAACATTCAGTACTTC
TRBV10-3	13	many	NA	TRBJ1-5	CATRQVSNQPQHF	TGTGCCACCCGACAGGTTAGCAATCAGCCCCAGCATTTT
TRBV29-1	13	many	NA	TRBJ2-3	CSAAGRSKDTQYF	TGCAGCGCTGCGGGACGGTCCAAGGATACGCAGTATTTT
TRBV25-1	14	few	NA	TRBJ2-5	CASSAGKIVETQYF	TGTGCCAGCAGTGCAGGCAAAATCGTGGAGACCCAGTACTTC
TRBV11-2	13	few	NA	TRBJ1-1	CASSLGQLTEAFF	TGTGCCAGCAGCTTAGGGCAGCTCACTGAAGCTTTCTTT
TRBV29-1	13	many	NA	TRBJ2-3	CSAGQGMADTQYF	TGCAGCGCCGGGCAGGGTATGGCAGATACGCAGTATTTT
TRBV10-3	16	few	TRBD2	TRBJ2-1	CAISATSGGPYNEQFF	TGTGCCATCAGTGCGACTAGCGGGGGCCCCTACAATGAGCAGTTCTTC
TRBV6-5	14	many	NA	TRBJ1-1	CASSYAGVDTEAFF	TGTGCCAGCAGTTACGCAGGGGTTGACACTGAAGCTTTCTTT
TRBV7-9	15	NA	NA	TRBJ1-2	CASSPPRGYNYGYTF	TGTGCCAGCAGCCCCCCCCGGGGATATAACTATGGCTACACCTTC